The present T cell receptor beta chain was sequenced within a study of blood T cell repertoires in COVID-19. Study-wide context: T cells, B-cell-depleted T cells, or PBMCs supplied cDNA or gDNA.

Clinical history reported by participants formed the basis on which cohorts were assigned. Exposed study participants had met a COVID-19 case within 2 weeks before entry. CDR1 is SGHTA and CDR2 is FQGNSA in the germline V gene. This CDR3 is 15 amino acids long. V shed 2 bases, J shed 7 bases, and the junction held 5 bases outside the gene matches. Profiling relied on immunoSEQ multiplex PCR, and the TCRdb table lists in-frame clones only, not all of them. The sample holds hundreds of thousands of clones; 70% to 90% are singletons and the top ten take roughly 0.95%. Input material: PBMCs or T cells enriched from blood (not recorded which). The chain is built from TRBV7-2 and TRBJ1-6, with 7 bases fitting TRBD1. This TCR derives from a man in his fifties who had been exposed to COVID-19. Here the CDR3 reads CASSLSGTANSPLHF. DNA for the CDR3: TGTGCCAGCAGCTTATCGGGGACAGCCAATTCACCCCTCCACTTT.